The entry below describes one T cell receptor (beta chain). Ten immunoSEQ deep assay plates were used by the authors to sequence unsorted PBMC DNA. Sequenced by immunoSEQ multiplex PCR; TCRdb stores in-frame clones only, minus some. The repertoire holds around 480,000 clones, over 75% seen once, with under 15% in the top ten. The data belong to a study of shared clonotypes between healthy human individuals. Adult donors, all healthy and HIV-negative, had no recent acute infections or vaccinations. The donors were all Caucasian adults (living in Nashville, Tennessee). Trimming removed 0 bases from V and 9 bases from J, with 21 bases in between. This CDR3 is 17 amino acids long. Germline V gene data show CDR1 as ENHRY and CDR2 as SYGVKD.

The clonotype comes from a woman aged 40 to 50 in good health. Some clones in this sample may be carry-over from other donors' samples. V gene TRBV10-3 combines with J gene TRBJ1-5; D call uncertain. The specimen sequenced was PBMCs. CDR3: CAISESGRSPFEGPQHF. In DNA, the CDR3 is TGTGCCATCAGTGAGTCTGGCAGAAGCCCTTTCGAGGGGCCCCAGCATTTT.